This T cell receptor (beta chain) is from a study of monozygotic twins with inflammatory bowel disease (dated by TCRdb to between 2018 and 2020). Background for the entire study: The complete study included 30 or so monozygotic twin pairs: 19 IBD-discordant Danish pairs and nine German pairs, of which four were IBD-concordant and five were IBD-discordant. The search for disease-associated traits relied mainly on comparing, within discordant pairs, IBD patients with their genetically identical healthy co-twins. Each individual had, on average, about 151 000 unique TCRalpha sequences and 181 000 unique TCRbeta sequences available for analysis.

Libraries were constructed by 5' RACE. Preparation of each TCR library used about 3,200 ng of total RNA. For each sample, cDNA synthesis with SMARTScribe reverse transcriptase was split into eight separate reactions. Unique molecular identifiers containing a 6-nucleotide sample barcode were introduced through template switching during cDNA synthesis. TCRalpha and TCRbeta cDNA was amplified in two nested PCRs of about 16 and 10 cycles, and bead purification was carried out after each PCR. Before amplification, the cDNA was both treated with uracil DNA-glycosylase and purified with the QIAquick PCR purification kit. In the second PCR, Illumina TruSeq-compatible adapters and sample-specific barcodes were added. TapeStation and Qubit were used to check library quality and concentration, and roughly 4.6 ng of each library was pooled. Pooled libraries were sequenced on an Illumina HiSeq2500 single-index Rapid Run with 2 x 100 bp reads and custom sequencing primers. The study's own analysis went as follows. PCR and sequencing errors were corrected by UMI-based consensus assembly using MiGEC version 1.2.6. V(D)J alignment, clonotype assembly and CDR3 extraction were performed with MiXCR version 2.1.1. To normalise gene usage, clonotype sharing and MAIT/NKT TCR abundance, the analysis used the top 1000, 10 000 and 20 000 clonotypes per sample. After downsampling to 27 000 UMIs, diversity was calculated as the inverse Simpson index using the vegan R package. Statistical testing used paired Mann-Whitney U tests on the discordant twin pairs and applied Benjamini-Hochberg correction for multiple testing. Once TCRdb had reprocessed the reads, it stored one entry per CDR3 protein sequence and supplied no DNA. TCRdb's processing, not the study's, gives the V and J calls here. The sample's table covers 200,000 to 250,000 distinct CDR3 sequences. The top ten constitute around 7.7% of the sample.

Summary of the overall study and its limitations: The results gave no support for a single strong signal or clonotype linked to IBD. Distinction between different T cell subtypes could not be achieved in the analysis. Differing immunosuppressive treatments among patients may have added background noise and inter-individual variability to the repertoires. IBD patients had lower TCRbeta repertoire diversity, measured by the inverse Simpson index, than their healthy co-twins. Fewer clonotypes were shared with other individuals by IBD patients than by healthy twins, most markedly in patients showing signs of disease activity. Repertoire similarity did not differ between concordant and discordant twins, possibly due to limited statistical power.

From the cysteine through the phenylalanine, the CDR3 covers 19 amino acids. No nucleotide data were recorded. Concerning this clonotype itself: Its binding antigen is unknown.

From each donor, a 2.5 ml peripheral blood sample was drawn into PAXgene tubes and stored at -80 degrees C. Without any T cell sorting, total RNA was extracted from whole blood using the PAXgene blood miRNA kit on an automated QIAcube. Deep TCRalpha and TCRbeta repertoire profiling with unique molecular barcoding was performed on peripheral blood of monozygotic twin pairs concordant or discordant for inflammatory bowel disease. Smoking habits were recorded for all twin pairs, and individuals were classified as current, former or never smokers. The chain is assembled from TRBV12-3 or TRBV12-4 and TRBJ1-2; TCRdb indicates TRBD1, and absent DNA this call remains unverified. The sample consisted of blood. This sequence was found in a human donor with ulcerative colitis or Crohn's disease, or a healthy co-twin of an affected twin (not recorded which). The CDR3 here reads CASSLKTEGVEGANYGYTF.